This TCR beta chain was profiled in a study of identical twins. Whole-study results and caveats: Memory repertoires showed no such pattern, whereas abundant cord blood beta clonotypes carried fewer insertions.

TCRdb independently ran MiXCR on the 5' RACE reads; one entry per CDR3 protein. The sample carries roughly 1.6 million distinct CDR3 sequences, more than 30% recorded once. This clonotype appeared many times. Its antigen remains unknown. The CDR3 spans 13 residues. The germline V and J ends were trimmed by 2 bases and 6 bases, with 10 bases remaining between them. Germline assignment: CDR1 SGHKS and CDR2 YYEKEE (reference sequence). The sample consisted of cord blood. The chain employs TRBV5-5 and TRBJ2-3; D remains unclear. This sequence originates from a newborn girl in good health. The CDR3 DNA reads as TGTGCCAGCAGCTTAGGGCTCCCGGATACGCAGTATTTT. Protein: CASSLGLPDTQYF.